Shown below are 24 T cell receptor beta chains from a single sample sequenced in a study of OX40 agonist ivuxolimab in advanced cancers. Method: immunoSEQ multiplex PCR; TCRdb's copy keeps in-frame clones and lacks some. Counted here are roughly 55,000 clones, approximately 80% occurring once; the ten biggest clones make up roughly 4%. The sample here was CD4+ or CD8+ T cells sorted from blood, taken in a trial of the OX40 agonist ivuxolimab. The receptors come from an adult with an advanced solid tumor such as melanoma, head and neck, liver or kidney cancer.

A single count supports this clone. The chain employs TRBV7-9 and TRBJ1-5; D gene uncertain. The germline V gene encodes CDR1 SEHNR and CDR2 FQNEAQ (reference sequence). Trimming removed 1 base at V and 2 bases at J, with 3 bases between. CDR3 length: 13 residues. CDR3 loop: CASSLDGNQPQHF. The DNA of the CDR3 is TGTGCCAGCAGCTTAGACGGCAATCAGCCCCAGCATTTT.

This clone was observed a few times. The rearrangement joins TRBV18 to TRBJ1-1; 9 bases line up with TRBD1. The trim removed 1 base at V and 0 bases at J, leaving 9 bases unmatched. Looked up from germline, CDR1 is KGHSH and CDR2 is LQKENI. The CDR3 sequence is 18 residues long. CDR3 sequence reads: CASSPQLWTGDMNTEAFF. Here the CDR3 DNA reads TGTGCCAGCTCACCACAATTGTGGACAGGGGACATGAACACTGAAGCTTTCTTT. Based on the CDR3 plus reference TRBV18 and TRBJ1-1, the full variable domain is NAGVMQNPRHLVRRRGQEARLRCSPMKGHSHVYWYRQLPEEGLKFMVYLQKENIIDESGMPKERFSAEFPKEGPSILRIQQVVRGDSAAYFCASSPQLWTGDMNTEAFFGQGTRLTVV.

V usage is TRBV7-3 and J usage is TRBJ2-1, with a weak D call TRBD2 (5 bases). V was pared by 5 bases and J by 9 bases, with 14 bases between. The germline gives CDR1 SGHTA, CDR2 FQGTGA. CDR3 length equals 13 residues. The CDR3 region is CASSPRAGGEQFF. The CDR3 DNA reads as TGTGCCAGCAGCCCCCGGGCTGGAGGTGAGCAGTTCTTC.

The chain joins TRBV28 to TRBJ2-2; D remains unclear. The V gene lost 3 bases and the J gene lost 4 bases, with 12 bases spanning the gap. Looked up from germline, CDR1 is MDHEN and CDR2 is SYDVKM. The CDR3 sequence is 15 residues long. In DNA form, the CDR3 reads TGTGCCAGCAGTTTCGGTGACACGTTCACCGGGGAGCTGTTTTTT. Translated, it gives CASSFGDTFTGELFF.

V is TRBV5-1 and J is TRBJ1-6; D is unresolved. The V end was cut by 6 bases, the J end by 0 bases, with 10 bases between. CDR1 and CDR2 from the germline V gene are SGHRS and YFSETQ. CDR3 length: 15 residues. The CDR3 loop is CASTPTSSYNSPLHF. The DNA of the CDR3 is TGCGCCAGCACCCCAACGAGCTCCTATAATTCACCCCTCCACTTT. Drawing the rest from reference TRBV5-1 and TRBJ1-6, the complete variable domain is KAGVTQTPRYLIKTRGQQVTLSCSPISGHRSVSWYQQTPGQGLQFLFEYFSETQRNKGNFPGRFSGRQFSNSRSEMNVSTLELGDSALYLCASTPTSSYNSPLHFGNGTRLTVT.

The count of this clone is one. V gene TRBV13 combines with J gene TRBJ2-5; 12 nucleotides line up with TRBD2. Germline V lookup: CDR1 PRHDT, CDR2 FYEKMQ (reference sequence). The CDR3 spans 18 residues. The V and J ends lost 3 bases and 3 bases, in that order; junction bases with no gene match: 11. The CDR3 region has the DNA TGTGCCAGCAGCTTCCGACTAGCGGGAGAAGGGCGGAAAGAGACCCAGTACTTC. Its protein product is CASSFRLAGEGRKETQYF. The complete variable domain, with remaining parts taken from reference TRBV13 and TRBJ2-5, reads AAGVIQSPRHLIKEKRETATLKCYPIPRHDTVYWYQQGPGQDPQFLISFYEKMQSDKGSIPDRFSAQQFSDYHSELNMSSLELGDSALYFCASSFRLAGEGRKETQYFGPGTRLLVL.

The V gene is TRBV28, the J gene TRBJ2-7; TRBD1 is a possible D gene (6 bases). This CDR3 has 14 amino acids. The germline V gene encodes CDR1 MDHEN and CDR2 SYDVKM. V lost 6 bases, J lost 4 bases, and 16 bases lay in between. The CDR3 here is CASSLTGPRYEQYF. In nucleotides, the CDR3 is TGTGCCAGCAGCTTGACAGGCCCTAGGTACGAGCAGTACTTC.

The chain has TRBV6-6 and TRBJ2-1, with D tentatively TRBD1 (5 bases). Germline V gene sequence: CDR1 MNHNY, CDR2 SVGAGI (reference sequence). This CDR3 is 14 amino acids long. Trimming stripped 6 bases from V and 2 bases from J, with 11 bases between. The CDR3 DNA reads as TGTGCCAGCAGGGGAAGACAGACCTACAATGAGCAGTTCTTC. Residues: CASRGRQTYNEQFF.

The table lists this clone with a few counts. J is TRBJ1-5 and V is TRBV10-3, with a weak D call TRBD1 (6 bases). The germline V gene has CDR1 ENHRY and CDR2 SYGVKD. CDR3 size: 15 residues. Trimming took 4 bases from V and 0 from J, leaving 10 bases between them. The CDR3 spells CAISVAGDSNQPQHF. CDR3 in DNA: TGTGCCATCAGTGTGGCAGGGGATAGCAATCAGCCCCAGCATTTT.

The chain uses TRBV13 and TRBJ2-1; no firm D call. V lost 6 bases and J lost 4, with 19 bases in between. The germline V gene has CDR1 PRHDT and CDR2 FYEKMQ (reference sequence). CDR3 length equals 16 residues. The CDR3 sequence: CASRYSLTRAYNEQFF. CDR3 in DNA: TGTGCCAGCAGGTACTCCCTGACACGAGCTTACAATGAGCAGTTCTTC.

The rearrangement links TRBV15 to TRBJ2-7; TRBD1 aligns across 7 bases. CDR3 length: 16 amino acids. Germline CDR1 LNHNV, CDR2 YYDKDF (reference sequence). V shed 0 bases, J shed 11 bases, and the junction held 16 bases outside the gene matches. The CDR3 DNA is TGTGCCACCAGCAGAGATCCCTTTACCCTCACAGGGGAGAAGTACTTC. It encodes CATSRDPFTLTGEKYF.

The V and J genes are TRBV6-5 and TRBJ1-2; 7 bases are a match to TRBD1. J lost 5 bases, V lost 4 bases, and 10 bases had no gene match. Germline V gives CDR1 MNHEY, CDR2 SVGAGI. CDR3 length: 15 amino acids. CDR3 residues: CASSFAFRGEYGYTF. The CDR3 DNA sequence: TGTGCCAGCAGTTTCGCTTTCAGGGGGGAGTATGGCTACACCTTC.

This clone was recorded a few times. V usage is TRBV7-2 and J usage is TRBJ2-2, with D hard to call. V shed 9 bases and J shed 4 bases, with 15 bases lying between them. Germline values: CDR1 SGHTA, CDR2 FQGNSA. CDR3 size: 14 residues. The CDR3 sequence: CASRRPGGTGELFF. The CDR3, as DNA: TGTGCCAGTCGGAGACCGGGTGGCACCGGGGAGCTGTTTTTT.

The V and J genes are TRBV20-1 and TRBJ2-1; unclear D gene. Germline CDR1 DFQATT, CDR2 SNEGSKA (reference sequence). The CDR3 sequence is 11 residues long. V lost 0 bases to trimming and J lost 9 bases, with 6 bases between them. DNA for the CDR3: TGCAGTGCTAGAGAGACGGGTGAGCAGTTCTTC. Its translation is CSARETGEQFF.

This chain connects TRBV5-5 to TRBJ2-2; D remains unclear. The germline V and J ends were trimmed by 0 bases and 1 base, with 4 bases remaining between them. The length of the CDR3 is 14 residues. Germline CDR1 SGHKS, CDR2 YYEKEE (reference sequence). The CDR3 here is CASSLGGNTGELFF. In nucleotides, the CDR3 is TGTGCCAGCAGCTTGGGAGGGAACACCGGGGAGCTGTTTTTT.

This clone was counted once. Other DNA sequences in the same sample also yield this CDR3. The rearrangement uses TRBV27 and TRBJ1-2; D gene uncertain. This CDR3 is 13 amino acids long. Trimming shortened V by 3 bases and J by 2 bases, and 7 bases separated the two germline ends. Germline CDR1 and CDR2: MNHEY and SMNVEV (reference sequence). The CDR3 protein is CASSFRENYGYTF. CDR3 nucleotides: TGTGCCAGCAGTTTCCGAGAGAACTATGGCTACACCTTC.

The chain uses TRBV7-8 and TRBJ2-5; the match to TRBD2 covers 11 bases. CDR3 length: 15 amino acids. Looked up from germline, CDR1 is SGHVS and CDR2 is FQNEAQ. Germline trimming cut 3 bases from V and 4 bases from J; bases unmatched to any gene: 4. CDR3 protein: CASSFSGGAGETQYF. CDR3 sequence (DNA): TGTGCCAGCAGCTTTAGCGGGGGGGCGGGAGAGACCCAGTACTTC.

This chain joins TRBV9 and TRBJ2-7; 7 bases map to TRBD1. The CDR3 has 16 residues. Germline lookup yields CDR1 SGDLS and CDR2 YYNGEE. V lost 3 bases, J lost 5 bases, and 14 bases stayed unmatched. CDR3 sequence (DNA): TGTGCCAGCAGCGGGAACCGGGCAGGGGGAATTAACGAGCAGTACTTC. The encoded protein is CASSGNRAGGINEQYF.

The chain carries TRBV5-1 and TRBJ2-1; D possibly corresponds to TRBD2 (5 bases). CDR1 and CDR2 from the germline V gene are SGHRS and YFSETQ. CDR3 length: 16 amino acids. Trimming cost V 3 bases and J 1 base, with 14 bases left between them. In DNA, the CDR3 is TGCGCCAGCAGCTCTATAGCGCAACTATCCTACAATGAGCAGTTCTTC. As protein: CASSSIAQLSYNEQFF.

The gene calls are TRBV5-4 and TRBJ2-2; D possibly uses TRBD1 or TRBD2 (5 bases each). V was shortened by 4 bases and J by 3 bases, with 16 bases between the two germline ends. The CDR3 is 16 residues long. CDR1 and CDR2 (germline): SGHNT, YYREEE (reference sequence). CDR3 residues: CASSPGTRVDTGELFF. The CDR3 bases are TGTGCCAGCAGCCCGGGGACCAGGGTCGACACCGGGGAGCTGTTTTTT.

The chain employs TRBV6-5 and TRBJ2-7, with 8 bases lining up with TRBD2. V lost 3 bases to trimming and J lost 5 bases; unmatched junction nucleotides: 6. Germline V gene lookup returns CDR1 MNHEY and CDR2 SVGAGI. CDR3 length equals 14 residues. CDR3 amino acids: CASSYTTGGHEQYF. The DNA of the CDR3 is TGTGCCAGCAGTTATACGACGGGGGGGCACGAGCAGTACTTC.

This chain connects TRBV7-3 to TRBJ1-1, with 10 nucleotides matching TRBD1. J lost 9 bases, V lost 2 bases, and 6 bases had no gene match. The CDR3 length is 14 residues. The germline V gene has CDR1 SGHTA and CDR2 FQGTGA. CDR3 sequence: CASSLSGTGVKAFF. DNA of the CDR3: TGTGCCAGCAGCTTATCCGGGACAGGGGTAAAAGCTTTCTTT.

The V and J genes are TRBV4-3 and TRBJ1-3, with D uncertain. Germline V gene data show CDR1 as LGHNA and CDR2 as YSLEER. The CDR3 extends over 17 amino acids. The V end was cut by 0 bases, the J end by 2 bases, with 14 bases between. The CDR3, as DNA: TGCGCCAGCAGCCAAGAACCCCCCCCAAATGCTGGAAACACCATATATTTT. Amino acids: CASSQEPPPNAGNTIYF.

The chain couples TRBV28 to TRBJ2-3; no firm D call. The germline gives CDR1 MDHEN, CDR2 SYDVKM. The V and J ends lost 5 bases and 6 bases respectively, with 15 bases between them. The CDR3 covers 14 residues. The CDR3, as DNA: TGTGCCAGCAGTCCTGACTTCCCGAGGGATACGCAGTATTTT. This sequence encodes CASSPDFPRDTQYF.